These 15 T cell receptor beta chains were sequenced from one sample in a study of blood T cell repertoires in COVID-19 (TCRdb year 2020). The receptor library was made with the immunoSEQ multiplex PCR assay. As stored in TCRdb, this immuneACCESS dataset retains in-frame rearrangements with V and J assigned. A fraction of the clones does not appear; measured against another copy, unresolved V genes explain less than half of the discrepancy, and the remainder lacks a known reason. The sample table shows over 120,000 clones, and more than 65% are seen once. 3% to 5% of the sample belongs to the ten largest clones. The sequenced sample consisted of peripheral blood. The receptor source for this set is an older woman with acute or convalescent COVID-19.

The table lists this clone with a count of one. CDR3 in DNA: TGTGCCAGCAGCAAGCTTTCCCCAGGCGGCTACACCTTC. This translates into CASSKLSPGGYTF. The rearrangement links TRBV21-1 to TRBJ1-2; the tabulated D call, TRBD1, remains unverified against the DNA. TRBV21-1 is annotated as a pseudogene. The CDR3 runs 13 residues.

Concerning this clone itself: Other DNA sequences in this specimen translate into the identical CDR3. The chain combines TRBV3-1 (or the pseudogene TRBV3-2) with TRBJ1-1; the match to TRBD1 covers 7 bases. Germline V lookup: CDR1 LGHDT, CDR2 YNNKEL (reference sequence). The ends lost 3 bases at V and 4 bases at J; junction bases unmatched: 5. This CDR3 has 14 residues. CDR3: CASSQEGGGTEAFF. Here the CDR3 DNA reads TGTGCCAGCAGCCAGGAAGGGGGCGGCACTGAAGCTTTCTTT.

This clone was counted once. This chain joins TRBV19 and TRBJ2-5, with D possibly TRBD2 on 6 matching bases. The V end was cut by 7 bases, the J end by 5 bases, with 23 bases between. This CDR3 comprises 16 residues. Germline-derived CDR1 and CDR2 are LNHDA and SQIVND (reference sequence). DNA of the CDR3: TGTGCCAGTAACCTCTATGACACTCCGGGGAGGGAGACCCAGTACTTC. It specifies CASNLYDTPGRETQYF.

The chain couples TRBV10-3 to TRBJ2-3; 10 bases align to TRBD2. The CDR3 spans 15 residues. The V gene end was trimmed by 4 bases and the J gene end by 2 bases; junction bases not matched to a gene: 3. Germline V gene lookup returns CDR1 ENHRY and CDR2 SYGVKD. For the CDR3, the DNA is TGTGCCATCAGTGGACTAGCGGGCTCCACAGATACGCAGTATTTT. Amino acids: CAISGLAGSTDTQYF.

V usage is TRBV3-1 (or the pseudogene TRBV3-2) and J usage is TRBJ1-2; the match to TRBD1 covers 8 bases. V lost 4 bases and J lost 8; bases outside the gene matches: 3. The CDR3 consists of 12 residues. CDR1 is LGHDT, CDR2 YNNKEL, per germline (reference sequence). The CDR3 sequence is CASSRDRCGYTF. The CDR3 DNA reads TGTGCCAGCAGCCGGGACAGGTGCGGCTACACCTTC.

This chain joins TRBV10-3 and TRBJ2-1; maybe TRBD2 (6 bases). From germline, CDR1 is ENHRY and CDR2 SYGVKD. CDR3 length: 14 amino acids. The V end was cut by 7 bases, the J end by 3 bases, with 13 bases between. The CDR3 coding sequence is TGTGCCATCAAGGCGGGAAGCCTCTACAATGAGCAGTTCTTC. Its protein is CAIKAGSLYNEQFF.

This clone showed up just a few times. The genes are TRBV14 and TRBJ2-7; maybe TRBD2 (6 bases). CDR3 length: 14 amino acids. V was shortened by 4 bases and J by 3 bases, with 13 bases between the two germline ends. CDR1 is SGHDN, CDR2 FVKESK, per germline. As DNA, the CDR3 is TGTGCCAGCAGCCGGTATGAGGAGGGCTACGAGCAGTACTTC. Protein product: CASSRYEEGYEQYF. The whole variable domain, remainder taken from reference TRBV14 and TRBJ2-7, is EAGVTQFPSHSVIEKGQTVTLRCDPISGHDNLYWYRRVMGKEIKFLLHFVKESKQDESGMPNNRFLAERTGGTYSTLKVQPAELEDSGVYFCASSRYEEGYEQYFGPGTRLTVT.

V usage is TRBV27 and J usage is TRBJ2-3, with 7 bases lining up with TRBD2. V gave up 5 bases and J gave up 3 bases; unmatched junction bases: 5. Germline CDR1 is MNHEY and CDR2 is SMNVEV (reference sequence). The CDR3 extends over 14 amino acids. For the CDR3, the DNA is TGTGCCAGCAGTGAACTAGCGCGGACAGATACGCAGTATTTT. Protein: CASSELARTDTQYF.

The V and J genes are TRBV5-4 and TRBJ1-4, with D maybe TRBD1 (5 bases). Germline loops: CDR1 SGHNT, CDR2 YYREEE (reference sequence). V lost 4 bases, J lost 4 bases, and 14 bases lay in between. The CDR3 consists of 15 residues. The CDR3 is CASSPGGTVNEKLFF. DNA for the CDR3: TGTGCCAGCAGCCCGGGAGGGACGGTTAATGAAAAACTGTTTTTT.

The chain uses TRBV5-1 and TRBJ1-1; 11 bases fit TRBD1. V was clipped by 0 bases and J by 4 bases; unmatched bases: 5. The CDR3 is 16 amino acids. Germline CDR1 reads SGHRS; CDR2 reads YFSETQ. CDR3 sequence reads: CASSLALGQGATEAFF. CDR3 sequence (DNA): TGCGCCAGCAGCTTGGCCCTTGGACAGGGGGCCACTGAAGCTTTCTTT.

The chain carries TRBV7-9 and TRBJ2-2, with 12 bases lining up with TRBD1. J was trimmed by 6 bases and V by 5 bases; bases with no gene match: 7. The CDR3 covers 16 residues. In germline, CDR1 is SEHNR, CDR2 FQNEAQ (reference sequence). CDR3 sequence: CASSPDGTGGPGELFF. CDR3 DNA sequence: TGTGCCAGCAGCCCCGACGGGACAGGGGGCCCCGGGGAGCTGTTTTTT.

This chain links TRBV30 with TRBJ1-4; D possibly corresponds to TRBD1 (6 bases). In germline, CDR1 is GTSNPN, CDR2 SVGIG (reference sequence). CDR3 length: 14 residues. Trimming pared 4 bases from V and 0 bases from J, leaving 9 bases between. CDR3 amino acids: CAWTKGATNEKLFF. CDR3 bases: TGTGCCTGGACCAAGGGGGCAACTAATGAAAAACTGTTTTTT.

CDR3 sequence reads: CASSIGEALSNQPQHF. In DNA, the CDR3 is TGTGCCAGTAGTATAGGAGAGGCGCTTAGCAATCAGCCCCAGCATTTT. The V call is TRBV19, the J call TRBJ1-5; D remains unclear. Germline CDR1 LNHDA, CDR2 SQIVND (reference sequence). This CDR3 region has 16 residues. V gave up 1 base and J gave up 0 bases, with 10 bases separating them.

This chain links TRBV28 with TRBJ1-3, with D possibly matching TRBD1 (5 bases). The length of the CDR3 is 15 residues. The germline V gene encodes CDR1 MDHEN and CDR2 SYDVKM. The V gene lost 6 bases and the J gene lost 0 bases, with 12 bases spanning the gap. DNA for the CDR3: TGTGCCAGCAGACCAGGGTTACCCTCTGGAAACACCATATATTTT. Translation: CASRPGLPSGNTIYF. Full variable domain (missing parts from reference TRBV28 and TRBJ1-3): DVKVTQSSRYLVKRTGEKVFLECVQDMDHENMFWYRQDPGLGLRLIYFSYDVKMKEKGDIPEGYSVSREKKERFSLILESASTNQTSMYLCASRPGLPSGNTIYFGEGSWLTVV.

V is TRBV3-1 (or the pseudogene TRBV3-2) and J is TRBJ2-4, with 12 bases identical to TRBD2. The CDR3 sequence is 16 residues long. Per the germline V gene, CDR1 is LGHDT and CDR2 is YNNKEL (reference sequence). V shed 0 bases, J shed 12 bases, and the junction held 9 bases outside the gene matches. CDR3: CASSQDLASGGAAQYF. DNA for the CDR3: TGTGCCAGCAGCCAAGATCTGGCTAGCGGGGGGGCGGCTCAGTACTTC.